Shown below are 12 T cell receptor beta chains from a single sample sequenced in a study of CD8 T cells in ankylosing spondylitis. General study points: A motif of roughly eight highly homologous TCR beta variants was seen as apparently characteristic of ankylosing spondylitis blood.

Their recognized antigens are unknown. One entry per CDR3 protein results from TCRdb running MiXCR on the 5' RACE reads. Among over 600,000 distinct CDR3 sequences listed, under 20% were seen once. Sample: blood, either unsorted or a sorted T cell fraction (not recorded which). These receptors were taken from a male donor with ankylosing spondylitis.

This rearrangement joins TRBV9 to TRBJ1-6; D possibly corresponds to TRBD1 (5 bases). CDR3 length: 12 residues. Trimming left V 6 bases short and J 10 bases short, with 11 bases between. CDR1 and CDR2 from the germline V gene are SGDLS and YYNGEE. The CDR3 DNA reads TGTGCCAGCAATAGTGGGGGATCACCCCTCCACTTT. It yields the protein CASNSGGSPLHF.

The chain carries TRBV28 and TRBJ2-1; no reliable D call. In germline, CDR1 is MDHEN, CDR2 SYDVKM. V shed 2 bases and J shed 0 bases, with 8 bases lying between them. This CDR3 spans 15 amino acids. The chain's CDR3 is CASSLVSASYNEQFF. Written as DNA, the CDR3 is TGTGCCAGCAGTTTAGTCAGCGCCTCCTACAATGAGCAGTTCTTC.

The chain carries TRBV29-1 and TRBJ2-7; D is undetermined. With 1 base removed from V and 1 base from J, the gap between germline ends came to 11 bases. This CDR3 contains 14 residues. The germline CDR1 and CDR2 sequences are SQVTM and ANQGSEA. The CDR3 region has the DNA TGCAGCGTTGAAGGGGCAGGAAAATCCTACGAGCAGTACTTC. As protein: CSVEGAGKSYEQYF.

This sequence joins TRBV5-6 and TRBJ2-1; 7 nucleotides line up with TRBD2. Germline values: CDR1 SGHDT, CDR2 YYEEEE. V lost 3 bases to trimming and J lost 7 bases; unmatched junction nucleotides: 7. The CDR3 runs to 14 residues. The CDR3 loop reads CASSYRTSHNEQFF. CDR3 nucleotide sequence: TGTGCCAGCAGCTACCGGACTAGTCATAATGAGCAGTTCTTC.

Only one count was recorded for this clonotype. The rearrangement joins TRBV29-1 to TRBJ1-1, with 9 nucleotides matching TRBD1. V lost 6 bases and J lost 4; bases outside the gene matches: 6. Germline V gene lookup returns CDR1 SQVTM and CDR2 ANQGSEA. There are 13 residues in the CDR3. Here the CDR3 reads CSVAGQGITEAFF. DNA for the CDR3: TGCAGCGTGGCAGGACAGGGGATCACTGAAGCTTTCTTT.

This clonotype turned up a few times. The chain carries TRBV7-6 and TRBJ1-3; D is perhaps TRBD1 (5 bases). Trimming took 1 base from V and 4 from J, leaving 11 bases between them. In germline, CDR1 is SGHVS, CDR2 FNYEAQ. CDR3 length equals 15 residues. The chain's CDR3 is CASSLGPGGGNTIYF. CDR3 coding DNA: TGTGCCAGCAGCTTAGGTCCCGGGGGAGGAAACACCATATATTTT.

This clonotype has more than one count but fewer than ten. This chain links TRBV7-9 with TRBJ1-1; D is perhaps TRBD1 (5 bases). The CDR3 spans 12 residues. The germline V gene encodes CDR1 SEHNR and CDR2 FQNEAQ (reference sequence). V was clipped by 4 bases and J by 8 bases, with 11 bases between them. The CDR3 sequence: CASSWGRWEAFF. The DNA for the CDR3 is TGTGCCAGCAGCTGGGGGAGGTGGGAAGCTTTCTTT.

J is TRBJ1-5 and V is TRBV15; the match to TRBD1 covers 7 bases. From germline, CDR1 is LNHNV and CDR2 YYDKDF (reference sequence). This CDR3 contains 14 residues. The V gene end was trimmed by 1 base and the J gene end by 7 bases; junction bases not matched to a gene: 4. CDR3: CATSRGDREQPQHF. In nucleotides, the CDR3 is TGTGCCACCAGCAGAGGGGACAGAGAACAGCCCCAGCATTTT.

On this clonotype itself: Lacking the conserved final phenylalanine or tryptophan, this CDR3 likely reflects a read error. J is TRBJ2-1 and V is TRBV19, with 7 bases matching TRBD1. This CDR3 comprises 16 residues. Germline lookup yields CDR1 LNHDA and CDR2 SQIVND (reference sequence). Trimming removed 1 base from V and 4 bases from J; junction bases left unmatched: 7. The CDR3 DNA is TGTGCCAGTAGTATAGCCGGGACAGTTCCATACAATGAGCAGTTCCTC. Amino acid sequence: CASSIAGTVPYNEQFL.

This clonotype was seen a few times. The rearrangement links TRBV6-5 to TRBJ2-5, with D perhaps TRBD1 or TRBD2 (6 bases each). CDR3 size: 16 residues. The ends were cut back, 0 bases at V and 3 bases at J, with 14 bases in the middle. Germline assignment: CDR1 MNHEY and CDR2 SVGAGI. CDR3 protein: CASSYSLGGREETQYF. Here the CDR3 DNA reads TGTGCCAGCAGTTACTCGTTAGGGGGGCGAGAAGAGACCCAGTACTTC.

This clonotype was detected only a few times. CDR3 sequence reads: CASSAGTYSGNTIYF. In DNA, the CDR3 is TGTGCCAGCAGTGCTGGGACATACTCTGGAAACACCATATATTTT. The V call is TRBV6-1, the J call TRBJ1-3; D might be TRBD1 (6 bases). Deletions cut 4 bases from V and 0 bases from J, with 10 bases between. Germline CDR1 reads MNHNS; CDR2 reads SASEGT. CDR3 length: 15 amino acids.

The chain carries TRBV6-6 and TRBJ2-5; D remains ambiguous. Germline V lookup: CDR1 MNHNY, CDR2 SVGAGI (reference sequence). The CDR3 length is 13 residues. Trimming removed 6 bases at V and 1 base at J, with 9 bases between. The CDR3 nucleotides are TGTGCCAGCAGGGCGGACGCCCAAGAGACCCAGTACTTC. Its protein is CASRADAQETQYF.